The rows below give T cell receptor beta chains drawn from one sample of a study of cytomegalovirus exposure and HLA in healthy donors. Sequenced by immunoSEQ multiplex PCR; TCRdb stores in-frame clones only, minus some. Among more than 140,000 clones listed, about 89% were seen once. The sample taken for sequencing was PBMCs. Receptors were obtained from a woman younger than 30 in good health and CMV-seropositive. Both conserved end residues are part of each CDR3. Clone size is shown for a subset of rows, as once, few, many or a class of expanded clone.

clone_size j_call v_call cdr3_aa
- TRBJ1-5 TRBV7-2 CASSLGANQPQHF
- TRBJ1-5 TRBV7-2 CASSLGHDRGHQPQHF
once TRBJ2-3 TRBV29-1 CSADSTGFGTQYF
- TRBJ2-2 TRBV5-1 CASSSSGTGELFF
once TRBJ2-1 TRBV7-8 CASSQKTSGRGYEQFF
- TRBJ2-2 TRBV7-6 CASSLRAGGNTGELFF
- TRBJ1-1 TRBV7-3 CASKRTANTEAFF
- TRBJ1-2 TRBV10-3 CAISGMGAYGYTF
- TRBJ1-2 TRBV6-5 CASSLAGGANYGYTF
- TRBJ2-7 TRBV5-1 CASSIRDRGYEQYF
once TRBJ2-7 TRBV18 CASSPRQATYEQYF
- TRBJ2-7 TRBV2 CASSEDGASGSYEQYF
- TRBJ2-5 TRBV11-3 CASSSGLAGSRETQYF
- TRBJ1-4 TRBV30 CAWSVRGTRRGKLFF
- TRBJ2-7 TRBV7-8 CASSYRTGTYEQYF
- TRBJ1-1 TRBV11-2 CASSFEGGTEAFF
- TRBJ2-7 TRBV18 CASSATGGQDEQYF
- TRBJ1-2 TRBV11-3 CASSPEGQGYGYTF
once TRBJ2-1 TRBV7-9 CARTLAEKNYNEQFF
- TRBJ2-7 TRBV12-1 CASSFEGTSKGGVTEQYF
- TRBJ1-2 TRBV7-9 CASSFPGVDGYTF
- TRBJ1-5 TRBV2 CASSEMGGTQPQHF
- TRBJ2-3 TRBV27 CASRRSGTIGTDTQYF
- TRBJ1-5 TRBV19 CASSMTGTVNQPQHF
- TRBJ2-7 TRBV19 CASSIGQGAYEQYF
once TRBJ1-2 TRBV18 CASSSGYGYTF
few TRBJ1-1 TRBV30 CAWSPYRGMNTEAFF
- TRBJ2-1 TRBV15 CATSREGAGGPGNEQFF
- TRBJ1-2 TRBV10-1 CASRLVTINYGYTF
- TRBJ2-3 TRBV5-1 CASSLAFGSADTQYF
- TRBJ1-1 TRBV15 CATSRYLQSSNEAFF
- TRBJ1-2 TRBV29-1 CSVIGTAEAYGYTF
- TRBJ2-7 TRBV9 CASSEGLAGGYEQYF
- TRBJ1-1 TRBV15 CATSRGASEAFF
- TRBJ2-1 TRBV6-1 CASSGISGRSSSYNEQFF
- TRBJ2-1 TRBV19 CASSMTTAYNEQFF
- TRBJ1-2 TRBV2 CASSESGRGYTF
- TRBJ2-2 TRBV2 CATWDRGGELFF
- TRBJ2-2 TRBV30 CAWGRRVWDTGELFF
- TRBJ1-1 TRBV7-9 CASSLRTVNTEAFF
- TRBJ1-2 TRBV29-1 CSVEGEGDGYTF
- TRBJ1-4 TRBV4-2 CASSRYLDRADATNEKLFF
- TRBJ2-7 TRBV13 CASSSQGARYEQYF
- TRBJ2-3 TRBV6-6 CASSPWQVTDTQYF
- TRBJ2-1 TRBV4-1 CASSHYLAGGVANEQFF
- TRBJ1-1 TRBV4-3 CASSQEFRGEAFF
- TRBJ1-3 TRBV6-1 CASSGDTTVSGNTIYF
few TRBJ1-1 TRBV12-2 CASRPTENTEAFF
- TRBJ2-6 TRBV2 CASTRQGLSGANVLTF
- TRBJ2-1 TRBV7-3 CASSSHSGGLRFDEQFF